This is a list of T cell receptor beta chains from one sample in a study of CD8 T cells in Susac syndrome. MiXCR, run by TCRdb on the immunoSEQ multiplex PCR reads, gives a single entry per CDR3 protein. Of 210,000 or so distinct CDR3 sequences in the sample, over 90% are singletons; the top ten hold approximately 0.15%. Material: CD4+ T cells from PBMCs. These receptors came from a human donor with Susac syndrome. Both conserved end residues are part of each CDR3. D genes are given only for firm matches. Clone size is given for some rows only: seen once, a few or many times, or a class if the clone is expanded.

>TRBJ1-5|-|TRBV18|-
TGTGCCAGCTCACTTCCTGGGGTCGGCAATCAGCCCCAGCATTTT
CASSLPGVGNQPQHF
>TRBJ2-5|-|TRBV20-1|TRBD1
TGCAGTGCTGGCCTTGGACAGGGAGACCAAGAGACCCAGTACTTC
CSAGLGQGDQETQYF
>TRBJ2-5|-|TRBV5-1|-
TGCGCCAGCAGCGGGGGGCCAGGAGAGACCCAGTACTTC
CASSGGPGETQYF
>TRBJ2-7|-|TRBV30|-
TGTGCCTGGAAAAGGGCGGGATACGAGCAGTACTTC
CAWKRAGYEQYF
>TRBJ2-3|-|TRBV5-4|-
TGTGCCAGCAGCAGAAGTGGGACAGATACGCAGTATTTT
CASSRSGTDTQYF
>TRBJ2-5|-|TRBV6-5|-
TGTGCCAGCAGTTCAGGCGACGCCCCTGGGACCCAGTACTTC
CASSSGDAPGTQYF
>TRBJ1-6|once|TRBV6-2/TRBV6-3|TRBD1
TGTGCCAGCAGTTCATCAGGGGGCTATTCACCCCTCCACTTT
CASSSSGGYSPLHF
>TRBJ1-1|-|TRBV5-1|-
TGCGCCAGCAGCGGGGGGTGGGTGAACACTGAAGCTTTCTTT
CASSGGWVNTEAFF
>TRBJ2-7|-|TRBV25-1|-
TGTGCCAGCAGTGAATTCGCCAGGGCCAACGAGCAGTACTTC
CASSEFARANEQYF
>TRBJ2-1|-|TRBV19|-
TGTGCCAGTAGTGTTACTCTCCGCAAGGAGCAGTTCTTC
CASSVTLRKEQFF
>TRBJ1-5|-|TRBV20-1|-
TGCAGTGCTTCCGCCGGACAGCCCCAGCATTTT
CSASAGQPQHF
>TRBJ1-2|-|TRBV19|-
TGTGCCACTGAGGGAGACCACCATGGCTACACCTTC
CATEGDHHGYTF
>TRBJ2-7|-|TRBV6-2/TRBV6-3|-
TGTGCCAGCAGTCGCGCGAGCTCCTACGAGCAGTACTTC
CASSRASSYEQYF
>TRBJ1-5|once|TRBV6-5|TRBD1
TGTGCCAGCCGGACAGGGGATGCGGGTCAGCCCCAGCATTTT
CASRTGDAGQPQHF
>TRBJ2-7|-|TRBV29-1|-
TGCAGCGTTGGGCAGGGAGCCTACGAGCAGTACTTC
CSVGQGAYEQYF
>TRBJ1-2|-|TRBV5-1|-
TGCGCCAGCAGCTTGGAGGCGGTGGGAGGCTACACCTTC
CASSLEAVGGYTF
>TRBJ2-4|-|TRBV9|-
TGTGCCAGCAGCGAGGGGGGGAGGAACATTCAGTACTTC
CASSEGGRNIQYF
>TRBJ1-5|-|TRBV20-1|TRBD1
TGCAGTGCTAGAGGACAATGGACAGGATCCAATCAGCCCCAGCATTTT
CSARGQWTGSNQPQHF
>TRBJ2-1|-|TRBV7-2|TRBD1
TGTGCCAGCAGCCTCTGGACAGGGGGGGAGAATGAGCAGTTCTTC
CASSLWTGGENEQFF
>TRBJ2-7|-|TRBV20-1|-
TGCAGTGCTAGCAAACATTTGACGGGTCGCGAGTGGTTGCACGAGCAGTACTTC
CSASKHLTGREWLHEQYF
>TRBJ2-4|-|TRBV7-9|-
TGTGCCAGCAGCTTGGGGGGCTACATTCAGTACTTC
CASSLGGYIQYF
>TRBJ2-5|-|TRBV20-1|TRBD2
TGCAGTGCTCCTACCGGACTAGAAGGCGAGACCCAGTACTTC
CSAPTGLEGETQYF
>TRBJ2-7|-|TRBV27|TRBD2
TGTGCCAGCAGTTTGACCCCCAGGGTCCAGCGGGGGGGCCTGGTGTGGAGCGAGCAGTACTTC
CASSLTPRVQRGGLVWSEQYF
>TRBJ2-5|-|TRBV29-1|-
TGCAGCTCGCGGGTCACAGGAGAGACCCAGTACTTC
CSSRVTGETQYF